The 9 T cell receptor beta chains reported below all come from one sample, sequenced in a study of CD8 T cells in Susac syndrome. Random hexamers primed reverse transcription of about 0.5 to 1 ug RNA. TCRdb fed the immunoSEQ multiplex PCR reads into MiXCR, producing one record per CDR3 protein. The table lists under 55,000 distinct CDR3 sequences, 93% of them singletons, with roughly 0.5% in the top ten. The sequenced sample was CD8+ T cells from PBMCs. The receptors stem from a human donor with multiple sclerosis.

The chain is built from TRBV19 and TRBJ2-7; no definite D call. The CDR3 has 11 residues. The germline CDR1 and CDR2 sequences are LNHDA and SQIVND (reference sequence). V lost 1 base to trimming and J lost 6 bases, with 4 bases between them. The CDR3 is CASSIGSEQYF. In DNA form, the CDR3 reads TGTGCCAGTAGTATAGGGAGCGAGCAGTACTTC.

The rearrangement links TRBV14 to TRBJ1-1; 8 nucleotides agree with TRBD1. Trimming cost V 5 bases and J 4 bases; bases outside gene matches: 9. CDR1 is SGHDN and CDR2 is FVKESK in the germline V gene. This CDR3 is built from 15 residues. CDR3 sequence: CASSVARGRSTEAFF. The DNA for the CDR3 is TGTGCCAGCAGCGTAGCCAGGGGGCGAAGCACTGAAGCTTTCTTT. Together with reference TRBV14 and TRBJ1-1, the CDR3 gives the full variable domain: EAGVTQFPSHSVIEKGQTVTLRCDPISGHDNLYWYRRVMGKEIKFLLHFVKESKQDESGMPNNRFLAERTGGTYSTLKVQPAELEDSGVYFCASSVARGRSTEAFFGQGTRLTVV.

This chain joins TRBV11-2 and TRBJ1-1; D gene unclear. The CDR3 length is 12 residues. V lost 6 bases, J lost 6 bases, and 11 bases lay in between. CDR1 and CDR2 (germline): SGHAT, FQNNGV. In DNA, the CDR3 is TGTGCCAGCAGTCCTATGAGGGCTGAAGCTTTCTTT. This encodes CASSPMRAEAFF.

The genes are TRBV5-5 and TRBJ2-3; no firm D call. The V end lost 1 base, the J end lost 0 bases, and 6 bases lay between the germline ends. CDR3 size: 14 residues. Germline CDR1 and CDR2: SGHKS and YYEKEE (reference sequence). CDR3 DNA sequence: TGTGCCAGCAGCTTGCCGGCTAGCACAGATACGCAGTATTTT. This codes for CASSLPASTDTQYF.

This rearrangement joins TRBV20-1 to TRBJ1-1, with D hard to call. The CDR3 covers 8 residues. Trimming removed 5 bases from V and 10 bases from J, with 5 bases in between. Germline V CDR1 and CDR2: DFQATT, SNEGSKA (reference sequence). DNA of the CDR3: TGCAGTGCTTCGAGAGCTTTCTTT. This codes for CSASRAFF.

The chain couples TRBV28 to TRBJ1-2; 12 positions match TRBD1. V was clipped by 2 bases and J by 6 bases; unmatched bases: 4. Germline V gives CDR1 MDHEN, CDR2 SYDVKM. This CDR3 comprises 15 residues. CDR3 nucleotides: TGTGCCAGCAGTTTAGGGACAGGGGGCGAGGATGGCTACACCTTC. This translates into CASSLGTGGEDGYTF.

The CDR3 loop is CASSLGGGANNEQFF. CDR3 DNA: TGTGCCAGCAGCCTGGGTGGGGGGGCCAATAATGAGCAGTTCTTC. V and J are TRBV7-3 and TRBJ2-1, with a weak D call TRBD2 (7 bases). This CDR3 spans 15 amino acids. Germline-derived CDR1 and CDR2 are SGHTA and FQGTGA. Trimming left V 5 bases short and J 7 bases short, with 18 bases between.

The V call is TRBV29-1, the J call TRBJ2-7, with 7 positions matching TRBD1. Germline V CDR1 and CDR2: SQVTM, ANQGSEA. This CDR3 has 12 residues. V lost 4 bases and J lost 6; bases outside the gene matches: 6. The CDR3 bases are TGCAGCGTTGTTATACAGGGGATCGAGCAGTACTTC. Amino acid sequence: CSVVIQGIEQYF.

The chain links TRBV28 to TRBJ2-7; 7 bases line up with TRBD1. The CDR3 is 14 residues long. With V trimmed by 6 bases and J by 3 bases, 8 bases remained unmatched. Germline V gives CDR1 MDHEN, CDR2 SYDVKM. CDR3 residues: CASSRDRVNYEQYF. The CDR3 coding sequence is TGTGCCAGCAGCCGGGACAGAGTAAACTACGAGCAGTACTTC.